Listed here are 11 T cell receptor beta chains from one sample, sequenced in a study of shared clonotypes between healthy human individuals. The table came from immunoSEQ multiplex PCR; TCRdb's copy has only in-frame clones and leaves some out. The table has some 2,000,000 clones, roughly 95% seen once. Positive CCR7 selection of CD45RO-negative cells yielded the naive CD8 cells, and terminally differentiated effector memory CD45RA+ cells were excluded. The sequenced material came from naive CD8+ T cells sorted from blood. The receptors originated from a man younger than 35 in good health.

The chain joins TRBV6-1 to TRBJ2-7; a weak D match, TRBD1 (5 bases). The germline V and J ends were trimmed by 2 bases and 3 bases, with 14 bases remaining between them. The CDR3 sequence is 15 residues long. Germline CDR1 and CDR2: MNHNS and SASEGT. For the CDR3, the DNA is TGTGCCAGCAGTGAATGGGTGGACACACTCTACGAGCAGTACTTC. This codes for CASSEWVDTLYEQYF.

This clone was counted once. This chain joins TRBV5-8 and TRBJ2-3; 12 positions match TRBD2. Trimming removed 0 bases from V and 0 bases from J; junction bases left unmatched: 2. Germline loops: CDR1 SGHTS, CDR2 YDEGEE. CDR3 length: 17 amino acids. The CDR3 sequence is CASSLGLAGASTDTQYF. DNA for the CDR3: TGTGCCAGCAGCTTGGGACTAGCGGGGGCTAGCACAGATACGCAGTATTTT.

In its sample, this clone was seen once. Compared with germline, one end of the junction differs, possibly owing to a read error. The chain has TRBV7-7 and TRBJ2-1, with 7 positions matching TRBD2. Per germline, CDR1 SSHAT and CDR2 FNYEAQ (reference sequence). The CDR3 is 15 residues long. CDR3 residues: CASSLARGIMNEQFF. DNA for the CDR3: TGTGCTAGCAGCTTAGCGCGGGGGATAATGAATGAGCAGTTCTTC.

Note on this clone: This CDR3 is also generated by other DNA sequences in the sample. The chain uses TRBV6-5 and TRBJ2-1, with 7 bases matching TRBD2. The CDR3 loop spans 15 amino acids. The junction had 3 bases not matched to a gene; V was cut back by 0 bases and J by 4 bases. From germline, CDR1 is MNHEY and CDR2 SVGAGI. The CDR3 DNA follows: TGTGCCAGCAGTTACTCGGCGGGAGATTACAATGAGCAGTTCTTC. Protein product: CASSYSAGDYNEQFF.

CDR3 nucleotides: TGCGCCAGCAGCCAAGACCCCCGGGAGACGCTGGATACGCAGTATTTT. Its protein is CASSQDPRETLDTQYF. The V gene is TRBV4-3, the J gene TRBJ2-3; maybe TRBD2 (6 bases). Trimming stripped 0 bases from V and 6 bases from J, with 16 bases between. Germline loops: CDR1 LGHNA, CDR2 YSLEER. The length of the CDR3 is 16 residues.

The chain has TRBV9 and TRBJ2-7, with D possibly TRBD2 on 6 matching bases. Looked up from germline, CDR1 is SGDLS and CDR2 is YYNGEE. This CDR3 spans 14 amino acids. V gave up 5 bases and J gave up 4 bases, with 16 bases separating them. The CDR3 is CASSFGGASYEQYF. In nucleotides, the CDR3 is TGTGCCAGCAGTTTCGGAGGGGCGAGTTACGAGCAGTACTTC.

The gene calls are TRBV10-3 and TRBJ2-1; 7 bases match TRBD1. V shed 10 bases, J shed 5 bases, and the junction held 5 bases outside the gene matches. From germline, CDR1 is ENHRY and CDR2 SYGVKD. The CDR3 contains 12 residues. The CDR3 nucleotides are TGTGCCACCGACACAGGGGACAATGAGCAGTTCTTC. Protein sequence: CATDTGDNEQFF.

V usage is TRBV19 and J usage is TRBJ2-3, with 9 positions matching TRBD2. The CDR3 runs to 15 residues. Germline V gene sequence: CDR1 LNHDA, CDR2 SQIVND (reference sequence). Trimming cost V 2 bases and J 1 base; bases outside gene matches: 1. The CDR3 region is CASSIIAGGTDTQYF. For the CDR3, the DNA is TGTGCCAGTAGTATAATAGCGGGAGGCACAGATACGCAGTATTTT.

CDR3 sequence (DNA): TGTGCCAGCAGCTTAAATCCCGCCAGGGGTGTGACCGGGGAGCTGTTTTTT. The encoded protein is CASSLNPARGVTGELFF. V gene TRBV7-3 combines with J gene TRBJ2-2; tentatively, D is TRBD1 (6 bases). Trimming cost V 1 base and J 5 bases, with 17 bases left between them. The germline CDR1 and CDR2 sequences are SGHTA and FQGTGA. The CDR3 is 17 amino acids.

This clone was seen only once. The chain links TRBV7-9 to TRBJ2-1, with 9 bases fitting TRBD2. CDR1 and CDR2 (germline): SEHNR, FQNEAQ (reference sequence). The CDR3 is made up of 17 amino acids. Losses at the gene ends were 1 base for V and 4 bases for J; bases not matched to a gene: 8. The CDR3 region has the DNA TGTGCCAGCAGCTTAGAGCTAGCGGGACACTATTACAATGAGCAGTTCTTC. Translated: CASSLELAGHYYNEQFF.

The chain has TRBV4-1 and TRBJ1-1; weak D call: TRBD1 (5 bases). The CDR3 runs 14 residues. In germline, CDR1 is MGHRA, CDR2 YSYEKL. The ends were cut back, 6 bases at V and 2 bases at J, with 13 bases in the middle. The CDR3 sequence: CASSIRDRNTEAFF. Written as DNA, the CDR3 is TGCGCCAGCAGTATCAGGGATCGTAACACTGAAGCTTTCTTT.